The rows below give T cell receptor beta chains drawn from one sample of a study of blood T cells in healthy people across ages. One entry per CDR3 protein results from TCRdb running MiXCR on the 5' RACE reads. Among about 1.8 million distinct CDR3 sequences listed, about 50% were seen once. Sequencing was done on a sample of blood. The receptors here all came from a woman in her thirties or forties in good health. Each CDR3 is given with its conserved first and last residue. Fields, in order: J gene, D gene, V gene, clone size, CDR3 DNA, CDR3 protein. The D gene is left open where the match is weak. Some rows mark clone size as missing; the rest say once, few, many or name a class of expanded clone.

TRBJ1-2 NA TRBV6-5 few TGTGCCAGCAGTTTCTCCCCCGGGGCCCTCGGCGGCTACACCTTC CASSFSPGALGGYTF
TRBJ2-1 NA TRBV12-3/TRBV12-4 NA TGTGCCAGCAGACCAGGACACTTCAATGAGCAGTTCTTC CASRPGHFNEQFF
TRBJ2-7 NA TRBV2 NA TGTGCCAGCAATTTGAACGGGGCTTCCTCCTACGAGCAGTACTTC CASNLNGASSYEQYF
TRBJ2-5 NA TRBV7-2 NA TGTGCCAGCAGCTTAAAATTTGGGCTAGGTGAAGAGACCCAGTACTTC CASSLKFGLGEETQYF
TRBJ1-2 NA TRBV20-1 few TGCAGTGCTAGGCGTCAGACCTATGGCTACACCTTC CSARRQTYGYTF
TRBJ1-2 TRBD1 TRBV29-1 NA TGCAGCGCTGACAGGGGGGAGGACTATGGCTACACCTTC CSADRGEDYGYTF
TRBJ1-2 TRBD1 TRBV9 NA TGTGCCAGCAGCGACCTCCTGGGACAGGGCGATGGCTACACCTTC CASSDLLGQGDGYTF
TRBJ2-1 TRBD1 TRBV6-1 NA TGTGCCAGCAATGACAGGGTCGATGAGCAGTTCTTC CASNDRVDEQFF
TRBJ2-3 NA TRBV29-1 NA TGCAGCGTTGGAGGGGGGCAGGCAGATACGCAGTATTTT CSVGGGQADTQYF
TRBJ1-2 NA TRBV4-3 NA TGCGCCAGCAGCCAAGGAGGGAGACCAGATGGCTACACCTTC CASSQGGRPDGYTF
TRBJ2-1 TRBD2 TRBV6-2/TRBV6-3 many TGTGCCAGCAGTTTGCTAGCGGGGGGGCGAAATGAGCAGTTCTTC CASSLLAGGRNEQFF
TRBJ2-7 NA TRBV7-2 NA TGTGCCAGCAGCTTAGGTCTCTCCTGCGAGCAGTACTTC CASSLGLSCEQYF
TRBJ2-4 TRBD1 TRBV7-9 NA TGTGCCAGCAGCTTTCGGACAGGGTCGGCAGAGATACCCGACAACATTCAGTACTTC CASSFRTGSAEIPDNIQYF
TRBJ2-3 NA TRBV28 few TGTGCCAGCAGCGGTCTAGGGCAGTATTTT CASSGLGQYF
TRBJ2-5 NA TRBV11-2 NA TGTGCCAGCAGCCCGGAGGCTTGGGGCCAAGAGACCCAGTACTTC CASSPEAWGQETQYF
TRBJ1-2 NA TRBV6-5 few TGTGCCAGCAGTTTACAGGGTGCTTGGGGCTACACCTTC CASSLQGAWGYTF
TRBJ2-5 NA TRBV5-6 NA TGTGCCAGCAGCTTGTACAGGCCAGTCGGGGAGACCCAGTACTTC CASSLYRPVGETQYF
TRBJ2-7 NA TRBV20-1 NA TGCAGTGCTAGAGATCCAGGGGTCGAGCAGTACTTC CSARDPGVEQYF
TRBJ2-6 TRBD1 TRBV6-2/TRBV6-3 NA TGTGCCAGCAGTTCCTTCAGGCGACAGGGAGCTATGGCTGGGGCCAACGTCCTGACTTTC CASSSFRRQGAMAGANVLTF
TRBJ2-7 NA TRBV7-2 many TGTGCCAGCAGGAAGGACGGAGTCTACGAGCAGTACTTC CASRKDGVYEQYF
TRBJ2-7 TRBD2 TRBV25-1 NA TGTGCCAGCAGTGAATATTCCGGGCGGGAGGGAAGCCACTACTACGAGCAGTACTTC CASSEYSGREGSHYYEQYF
TRBJ2-5 NA TRBV20-1 NA TGCAGTGCTACCCTTCGCGGCAACTACCAAGAGACCCAGTACTTC CSATLRGNYQETQYF
TRBJ1-1 TRBD1 TRBV12-3/TRBV12-4 NA TGTGCCAGCAGTTTAGGGGGACAGGGAACTTTCTTT CASSLGGQGTFF
TRBJ2-7 TRBD2 TRBV5-1 NA TGCGCCAGCGGACGGACTAGCGGGGCCTACGAGCAGTACTTC CASGRTSGAYEQYF
TRBJ2-5 NA TRBV19 few TGTGCCAGTAGTATGCAGACCAACCTCCAAGAGACCCAGTACTTC CASSMQTNLQETQYF
TRBJ1-5 NA TRBV6-2/TRBV6-3 NA TGTGCCACCAAGAGGGGAAATCAGCCCCAGCATTTT CATKRGNQPQHF
TRBJ2-1 NA TRBV5-6 NA TGTGCCAGCAGCATTAACGTAGAGAATGAGCAGTTCTTC CASSINVENEQFF
TRBJ1-6 NA TRBV27 NA TGTGCCAGCAGCGGTGCCCCACTAGCGACAGGCTCACCCCTCCACTTT CASSGAPLATGSPLHF
TRBJ2-1 TRBD2 TRBV14 NA TGTGCCAGCAGCCAAGGACTAGCGGGGGGGCCTGAGCAGTTCTTC CASSQGLAGGPEQFF
TRBJ2-1 NA TRBV6-5 NA TGTGCCAGCAGTTACTCGATAGGGGAACGCTACAATGAGCAGTTCTTC CASSYSIGERYNEQFF
TRBJ1-2 NA TRBV6-2/TRBV6-3 few TGTGCCAGCAGTAAGCCAGGGGTCGGGTCCTATGGCTACACCTTC CASSKPGVGSYGYTF
TRBJ1-2 NA TRBV21-1 NA TGTGCCAGCAGCAAATTGGGGAGTCGGCAGGGGGGGTACGGCTACACCTTC CASSKLGSRQGGYGYTF
TRBJ2-3 NA TRBV27 NA TGTGCCAGCAGTTCGGGGCGTGAAGCACTAGAAGATACGCAGTATTTT CASSSGREALEDTQYF
TRBJ2-1 NA TRBV7-3 few TGTGCCAGCAGCTTAAATCGGGGTTCCAACAATGAGCAGTTCTTC CASSLNRGSNNEQFF
TRBJ1-6 TRBD1 TRBV27 NA TGTGCCAGCAGTGTCCCGACAGGGGGCTCACCCCTCCACTTT CASSVPTGGSPLHF
TRBJ2-7 NA TRBV6-2/TRBV6-3 NA TGTGCCAGCAGTTACACCGGACAGACCTACGAGCAGTACTTC CASSYTGQTYEQYF
TRBJ2-7 TRBD1 TRBV20-1 NA TGCAGTGCTGAGGTGGGACAGAGGTCCTACGAGCAGTACTTC CSAEVGQRSYEQYF
TRBJ2-7 NA TRBV7-2 few TGTGCCAGCAGCTTGCAGGGGACGATCTACGAGCAGTACTTC CASSLQGTIYEQYF
TRBJ2-4 NA TRBV6-5 few TGTGCCAGCAGTAGCCAGGGTATAAACATTCAGTACTTC CASSSQGINIQYF
TRBJ2-7 TRBD1 TRBV6-2/TRBV6-3 NA TGTGCCCTCAGGAAAGAAGGGACAGGCTCCTACGAGCAGTACTTC CALRKEGTGSYEQYF
TRBJ1-1 NA TRBV20-1 NA TGCAGTGCTAGAAACTGGGCAGGGACGAACACTGAAGCTTTCTTT CSARNWAGTNTEAFF
TRBJ2-3 TRBD1 TRBV6-2/TRBV6-3 NA TGTGCCAGCGCCCTTCTCCGGGGGACAGGGGCGCCAGATACGCAGTATTTT CASALLRGTGAPDTQYF
TRBJ2-5 TRBD2 TRBV7-2 NA TGTGCCGGCAGCCGACGGGCGGGGGAAGAGACCCAGTACTTC CAGSRRAGEETQYF